The 9 T cell receptor beta chains reported below all come from one sample, sequenced in a study of shared clonotypes between healthy human individuals. Clones were sequenced by immunoSEQ multiplex PCR, and TCRdb holds only the in-frame ones, with some missing. Found here are some 2,000,000 clones, approximately 94% of them singletons; the top ten hold roughly 0.13%. Source material: naive CD4+ T cells sorted from blood. Subset meaning: CD45RA+ positively selected. The receptors originated from a young man in good health.

As for this clone: It is unclear where the CDR3 begins or ends on the DNA, so no DNA is shown, and the CDR3 is as TCRdb lists it. The chain carries TRBV6-1 and TRBJ2-3. Per the germline V gene, CDR1 is MNHNS and CDR2 is SASEGT. A total of 11 residues make up the CDR3, ends included. Here the CDR3 reads CASSILDTQYF.

This clone turned up a few times. This chain joins TRBV6-1 and TRBJ2-7; TRBD1 is a possible D gene (5 bases). This CDR3 is built from 15 residues. V dropped 6 bases and J dropped 0 bases, with 15 bases sitting between them. Per germline, CDR1 MNHNS and CDR2 SASEGT. The CDR3: CASRDQGRGSYEQYF. In nucleotides, the CDR3 is TGTGCCAGCAGGGATCAGGGAAGGGGCTCCTACGAGCAGTACTTC.

The genes are TRBV6-6 and TRBJ2-5, with D possibly called TRBD1 or TRBD2 (5 bases each). The CDR3 extends over 14 amino acids. V was cut by 6 bases and J by 7 bases, with 18 bases left in between. Looked up from germline, CDR1 is MNHNY and CDR2 is SVGAGI (reference sequence). The CDR3 bases are TGTGCCAGCAGAGACCGTCGAGGGGTTGGGACCCAGTACTTC. It specifies CASRDRRGVGTQYF.

The gene calls are TRBV5-6 and TRBJ1-3; D is unresolved. Trimming took off 0 bases at V and 2 bases at J, with 12 bases between the two ends. Germline V CDR1 and CDR2: SGHDT, YYEEEE. The CDR3 length is 16 residues. The CDR3 region is CASSLVGPLPGNTIYF. The CDR3 nucleotides read TGTGCCAGCAGCTTGGTGGGTCCTCTACCTGGAAACACCATATATTTT.

The CDR3 loop reads CSVENRWLAGGPVEQYF. Here the CDR3 DNA reads TGCAGCGTTGAGAATCGGTGGCTAGCGGGAGGGCCCGTCGAGCAGTACTTC. The rearrangement links TRBV29-1 to TRBJ2-7, with 12 bases lining up with TRBD2. CDR1 is SQVTM, CDR2 ANQGSEA, per germline. V trimming: 3 bases; J trimming: 6 bases; junction bases outside the gene matches: 15. The CDR3 spans 17 residues.

The V and J genes are TRBV18 and TRBJ2-5; TRBD1 matches at 9 bases. CDR1 and CDR2 from the germline V gene are KGHSH and LQKENI. The CDR3 length is 14 residues. V gave up 5 bases and J gave up 3 bases; unmatched junction bases: 4. In DNA form, the CDR3 reads TGTGCCAGCTCAGACGACAGGGGGAAAGAGACCCAGTACTTC. Translated, it gives CASSDDRGKETQYF.

The rearrangement links TRBV5-1 to TRBJ2-5; D may be TRBD2 (6 bases). Germline V CDR1 and CDR2: SGHRS, YFSETQ. V shed 4 bases and J shed 5 bases, with 15 bases lying between them. The CDR3 length is 14 residues. CDR3: CASSPRGTGETQYF. The CDR3 DNA is TGCGCCAGCAGCCCCCGCGGGACGGGGGAGACCCAGTACTTC.

The chain joins TRBV10-1 to TRBJ1-6; the D is unclear. The CDR3 spans 13 residues. The V gene's germline CDR1 is WNHNN and CDR2 SYGVQD (reference sequence). V lost 1 base and J lost 10, with 8 bases in between. Here the CDR3 reads CASSEYRGSPLHF. The CDR3, as DNA: TGCGCCAGCAGTGAGTACAGAGGGTCACCCCTCCACTTT.

CDR3 sequence reads: CASSQLPWNTIYF. CDR3 sequence (DNA): TGTGCCAGCAGCCAACTACCCTGGAACACCATATATTTT. The chain carries TRBV7-2 and TRBJ1-3, with D hard to call. The length of the CDR3 is 13 residues. Between the trimmed V and J ends, which lost 5 bases and 7 bases, there was a span of 12 bases. Looked up from germline, CDR1 is SGHTA and CDR2 is FQGNSA.